This passage covers 26 T cell receptor beta chains from one sample sequenced in a study of blood T cells in healthy people across ages (dated by TCRdb to the mid-2010s). The library was prepared using 5' RACE. TCRdb names Illumina HiSeq 2500 as the instrument used. The second PCR ran for about 6 to 11 cycles and used a J-beta primer mix along with a sample-barcoded 5' primer. The raw public data were reprocessed by TCRdb itself: fastp quality trimming at Q25, MiXCR clonotype calling, in-frame beta chains only. Duplicate CDR3 protein sequences are folded into a single record with the most common DNA and genes. Recorded for this sample are roughly 1.6 million distinct CDR3 sequences; about 32% of them occurred a single time. Clones ranked in the top ten supply around 11% of the sample. The specimen was blood. The origin of the receptors is a woman younger than 45 in good health.

To note about this clonotype: This may be a read error, as it is one base from a much larger clone. This chain links TRBV25-1 with TRBJ2-7; D is uncertain. The V gene's germline CDR1 is MGHDK and CDR2 SYGVNS. The CDR3 has 13 residues. The CDR3 sequence: CTSSELGSYEQYF. In nucleotides, the CDR3 is TGTACCAGCAGTGAATTGGGGTCCTACGAGCAGTACTTC.

This clonotype was seen at least ten times. The V and J genes are TRBV7-8 and TRBJ2-7, with 10 bases fitting TRBD1. V shed 4 bases, J shed 0 bases, and the junction held 3 bases outside the gene matches. The CDR3 is made up of 15 amino acids. The germline CDR1 and CDR2 sequences are SGHVS and FQNEAQ. CDR3 nucleotide sequence: TGTGCCAGCAGCTATGACAGGGGGCTCTCCTACGAGCAGTACTTC. Its translation is CASSYDRGLSYEQYF. Looking up the rest from reference TRBV7-8 and TRBJ2-7 gives the full variable domain: GAGVSQSPRYKVAKRGQDVALRCDPISGHVSLFWYQQALGQGPEFLTYFQNEAQLDKSGLPSDRFFAERPEGSVSTLKIQRTQQEDSAVYLCASSYDRGLSYEQYFGPGTRLTVT.

The rearrangement uses TRBV7-9 and TRBJ2-5; 9 nucleotides agree with TRBD2. V lost 3 bases to trimming and J lost 4 bases; unmatched junction nucleotides: 6. The germline CDR1 and CDR2 sequences are SEHNR and FQNEAQ (reference sequence). The CDR3 covers 15 residues. CDR3 DNA sequence: TGTGCCAGCAGCTTCTATAGCGGGGGATTAGAGACCCAGTACTTC. As protein: CASSFYSGGLETQYF.

The chain uses TRBV2 and TRBJ1-5; D is possibly TRBD1 (5 bases). V lost 4 bases, J lost 9 bases, and 10 bases lay in between. The CDR3 consists of 12 residues. Per germline, CDR1 SNHLY and CDR2 FYNNEI. Here the CDR3 DNA reads TGTGCCAGCAGTGGGGGGGGATTGCCCCAGCATTTT. It codes for CASSGGGLPQHF.

The chain employs TRBV27 and TRBJ2-1; TRBD2 aligns across 11 bases. This CDR3 contains 13 residues. CDR1 is MNHEY and CDR2 is SMNVEV in the germline V gene (reference sequence). Trimming took 4 bases from V and 15 from J; bases not matched to a gene: 8. The CDR3 region is CASSWGTSGYRFF. Written as DNA, the CDR3 is TGTGCCAGCAGTTGGGGGACTAGCGGCTACAGGTTCTTC.

The V call is TRBV7-2, the J call TRBJ2-2; 8 bases map to TRBD2. The CDR3 runs to 14 residues. Germline V gene sequence: CDR1 SGHTA, CDR2 FQGNSA. V was clipped by 5 bases and J by 7 bases; unmatched bases: 6. CDR3 sequence (DNA): TGTGCCAGCAGCCCGGGGGGGGGAAACGGGGAGCTGTTTTTT. This codes for CASSPGGGNGELFF.

The rearrangement links TRBV10-3 to TRBJ2-1, with 12 bases matching TRBD2. The junction had 3 bases not matched to a gene; V was cut back by 5 bases and J by 4 bases. There are 15 residues in the CDR3. Germline-derived CDR1 and CDR2 are ENHRY and SYGVKD. In nucleotides, the CDR3 is TGTGCCATCAGTCGGACTAGCGGGGATTACAATGAGCAGTTCTTC. Translating gives CAISRTSGDYNEQFF.

There are many counts of this clonotype. This chain uses TRBV10-3 with TRBJ2-7, with TRBD1 identical over 9 bases. The CDR3 has 13 amino acids. Germline CDR1 is ENHRY and CDR2 is SYGVKD. With 6 bases clipped from V and 1 base from J, the junction kept 1 base outside the gene matches. In nucleotides, the CDR3 is TGTGCCATCAGGGGACAGGGTTCCTACGAGCAGTACTTC. The encoded protein is CAIRGQGSYEQYF.

V usage is TRBV5-1 and J usage is TRBJ1-4; no firm D call. CDR3 length equals 15 residues. Germline CDR1 and CDR2: SGHRS and YFSETQ. The V gene lost 0 bases and the J gene lost 3 bases, with 9 bases spanning the gap. CDR3 sequence reads: CASSLALRPNEKLFF. The CDR3 nucleotides read TGCGCCAGCAGCTTGGCCCTTCGGCCTAATGAAAAACTGTTTTTT.

This clonotype was picked up a small number of times. The V gene is TRBV3-1, the J gene TRBJ2-7; D is perhaps TRBD1 (5 bases). CDR3 length equals 17 residues. Trimming stripped 4 bases from V and 0 bases from J, with 19 bases between. Germline values: CDR1 LGHDT, CDR2 YNNKEL (reference sequence). DNA of the CDR3: TGTGCCAGCAGCCGAACCATCGACAGCCGTCGCTCCTACGAGCAGTACTTC. Encoded protein: CASSRTIDSRRSYEQYF.

As DNA, the CDR3 is TGCAGTGCTAGTATTCAGGGGGCTTACAATGAGCAGTTCTTC. Protein: CSASIQGAYNEQFF. The chain couples TRBV20-1 to TRBJ2-1; 8 bases map to TRBD1. Trimming removed 3 bases from V and 4 bases from J; junction bases left unmatched: 5. The CDR3 has 14 residues. Per the germline V gene, CDR1 is DFQATT and CDR2 is SNEGSKA (reference sequence).

In its sample, this clonotype was seen once. This may come from a read error, since a much larger clone is one base off. This chain's CDR3 is CSVEDLDSYKQYF. CDR3 coding DNA: TGCAGCGTTGAAGATCTCGACAGCTACAAGCAGTACTTC. The rearrangement uses TRBV29-1 and TRBJ2-5; perhaps TRBD1 as D (5 bases). V was shortened by 0 bases and J by 11 bases, with 16 bases between the two germline ends. The CDR3 extends over 13 amino acids. The germline gives CDR1 SQVTM, CDR2 ANQGSEA. Full variable domain (outside the CDR3, taken from reference TRBV29-1 and TRBJ2-5): SAVISQKPSRDICQRGTSLTIQCQVDSQVTMMFWYRQQPGQSLTLIATANQGSEATYESGFVIDKFPISRPNLTFSTLTVSNMSPEDSSIYLCSVEDLDSYKQYFGPGTRLLVL.

The chain is built from TRBV5-1 and TRBJ2-1; 13 bases line up with TRBD2. Losses at the gene ends were 0 bases for V and 6 bases for J; bases not matched to a gene: 3. Germline V CDR1 and CDR2: SGHRS, YFSETQ. This CDR3 has 16 residues. CDR3: CASSLGGTSGANEQFF. CDR3 DNA sequence: TGCGCCAGCAGCTTGGGTGGGACTAGCGGGGCCAATGAGCAGTTCTTC.

This clonotype was recorded a few times. The chain is built from TRBV7-9 and TRBJ2-7; 7 bases are a match to TRBD1. V gave up 4 bases and J gave up 6 bases; unmatched junction bases: 9. Per the germline V gene, CDR1 is SEHNR and CDR2 is FQNEAQ (reference sequence). This CDR3 region has 14 residues. As DNA, the CDR3 is TGTGCCAGCAGCTCCCTTAAGGGGGCGGTCGAGCAGTACTTC. Residues: CASSSLKGAVEQYF.

The V and J genes are TRBV6-2 or TRBV6-3 and TRBJ2-7; D gene ambiguous. This CDR3 contains 14 residues. V shed 3 bases and J shed 3 bases, with 12 bases lying between them. Germline loops: CDR1 MNHEY, CDR2 SVGEGT. The CDR3 DNA follows: TGTGCCAGCAGTTATAACTTGGCAGTCTACGAGCAGTACTTC. Translating gives CASSYNLAVYEQYF.

This clonotype was seen many times. The genes are TRBV7-9 and TRBJ1-1; TRBD1 is a possible D gene (5 bases). CDR3 size: 13 residues. Trimming left V 6 bases short and J 1 base short, with 9 bases between. Germline CDR1 SEHNR, CDR2 FQNEAQ (reference sequence). Here the CDR3 DNA reads TGTGCCAGCAGTTCGACAGAGAACACTGAAGCTTTCTTT. Residues: CASSSTENTEAFF.

The sample holds many counts of this clonotype. The chain is built from TRBV6-2 or TRBV6-3 and TRBJ2-1; the match to TRBD2 covers 11 bases. The germline CDR1 and CDR2 sequences are MNHEY and SVGEGT. With 2 bases clipped from V and 0 bases from J, the junction kept 12 bases outside the gene matches. This CDR3 is built from 20 residues. The CDR3 DNA follows: TGTGCCAGCAGTTACCGGACTAGCGGGCCCACCTGGGGCTCCTACAATGAGCAGTTCTTC. Translated: CASSYRTSGPTWGSYNEQFF.

CDR3 coding DNA: TGTGCCATCAGTCCCTCGGACAGGGGGCCCACTGAAGCTTTCTTT. Protein product: CAISPSDRGPTEAFF. This chain joins TRBV10-3 and TRBJ1-1, with TRBD1 matching 11 bases. The trim removed 5 bases at V and 4 bases at J, leaving 6 bases unmatched. The germline V gene encodes CDR1 ENHRY and CDR2 SYGVKD. There are 15 residues in the CDR3.

For this clonotype: An end of the junction differs from the germline gene, which may be a read error. This chain joins TRBV29-1 and TRBJ2-2; 10 bases fit TRBD2. Germline V gene data show CDR1 as SQVTM and CDR2 as ANQGSEA. CDR3 size: 13 residues. CDR3: CSAHSGRPPERFF. DNA of the CDR3: TGCAGCGCCCATAGCGGGAGGCCCCCGGAGCGGTTTTTT.

This clonotype was seen only a few times. This chain links TRBV7-9 with TRBJ1-1, with 7 bases aligning to TRBD1. Germline-derived CDR1 and CDR2 are SEHNR and FQNEAQ (reference sequence). V was pared by 6 bases and J by 0 bases, with 10 bases of the junction left unmatched. The CDR3 runs 16 residues. The CDR3 spells CASSSISGTVNTEAFF. The CDR3 DNA reads as TGTGCCAGCAGTTCAATATCCGGGACAGTGAACACTGAAGCTTTCTTT.

This clonotype has a count of ten or more. The chain carries TRBV10-3 and TRBJ2-7, with D tentatively TRBD1 or TRBD2 (5 bases each). Trimming left V 4 bases short and J 2 bases short, with 24 bases between. This CDR3 spans 18 amino acids. Per germline, CDR1 ENHRY and CDR2 SYGVKD. The CDR3 region is CAISGIESGTKVPYEQYF. The CDR3 nucleotides are TGTGCCATCAGTGGGATAGAGTCCGGGACCAAGGTTCCCTACGAGCAGTACTTC.

The rearrangement uses TRBV27 and TRBJ2-7; the D is unclear. The CDR3 covers 14 residues. V lost 4 bases and J lost 2, with 12 bases in between. The germline V gene encodes CDR1 MNHEY and CDR2 SMNVEV (reference sequence). The DNA for the CDR3 is TGTGCCAGCAGTTGGGTCGGCGGCACCTACGAGCAGTACTTC. Amino acids: CASSWVGGTYEQYF.

This clonotype was seen more than once but under ten times. This sequence joins TRBV6-2 or TRBV6-3 and TRBJ1-2; the D is unclear. Trimming cost V 7 bases and J 6 bases, with 12 bases left between them. Germline values: CDR1 MNHEY, CDR2 SVGEGT. The CDR3 covers 12 residues. CDR3 in amino acids: CASTRGGHGYTF. In DNA, the CDR3 is TGTGCCAGCACCAGAGGAGGGCATGGCTACACCTTC.

The chain has TRBV4-1 and TRBJ2-4, with a weak D call TRBD2 (6 bases). The J call may be incorrect, as the DNA end agrees better with TRBJ2-7. Germline V gene data show CDR1 as MGHRA and CDR2 as YSYEKL. The CDR3 runs 17 residues. The CDR3, as DNA: TGCGCCAGCAGCCAAGGGAGGGCTAGCGAGAGGAACTACGAGCAGTACTTC. Its translation: CASSQGRASERNYEQYF.

The genes are TRBV12-3 or TRBV12-4 and TRBJ1-5, with D unresolved. The length of the CDR3 is 15 residues. Trimming shortened V by 1 base and J by 3 bases, and 10 bases separated the two germline ends. CDR3 loop: CASSLESSINQPQHF. The CDR3 DNA is TGTGCCAGCAGTTTAGAGAGCAGTATCAATCAGCCCCAGCATTTT.

The chain recombines TRBV28 with TRBJ2-7; the match to TRBD2 covers 11 bases. Germline assignment: CDR1 MDHEN and CDR2 SYDVKM. Losses at the gene ends were 6 bases for V and 2 bases for J; bases not matched to a gene: 9. CDR3 length: 16 amino acids. This chain's CDR3 is CASSWRLAGIPYEQYF. The CDR3 region has the DNA TGTGCCAGCAGCTGGAGACTAGCGGGAATACCCTACGAGCAGTACTTC.